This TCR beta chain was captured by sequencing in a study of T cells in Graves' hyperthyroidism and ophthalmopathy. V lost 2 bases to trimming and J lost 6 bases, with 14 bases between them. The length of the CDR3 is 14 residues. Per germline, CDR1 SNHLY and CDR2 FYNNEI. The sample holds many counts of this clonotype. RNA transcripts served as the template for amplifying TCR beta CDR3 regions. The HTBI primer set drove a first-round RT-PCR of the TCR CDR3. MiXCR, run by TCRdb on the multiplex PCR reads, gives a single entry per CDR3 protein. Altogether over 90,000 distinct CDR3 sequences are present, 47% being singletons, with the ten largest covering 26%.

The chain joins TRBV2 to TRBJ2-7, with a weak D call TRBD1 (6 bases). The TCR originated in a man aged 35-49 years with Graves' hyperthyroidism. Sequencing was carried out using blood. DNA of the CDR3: TGTGCCAGCAGTGAATCAGGGGTAGTCTTCGAGCAGTACTTC. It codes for CASSESGVVFEQYF. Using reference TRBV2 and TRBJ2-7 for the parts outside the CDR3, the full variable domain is EPEVTQTPSHQVTQMGQEVILRCVPISNHLYFYWYRQILGQKVEFLVSFYNNEISEKSEIFDDQFSVERPDGSNFTLKIRSTKLEDSAMYFCASSESGVVFEQYFGPGTRLTVT.